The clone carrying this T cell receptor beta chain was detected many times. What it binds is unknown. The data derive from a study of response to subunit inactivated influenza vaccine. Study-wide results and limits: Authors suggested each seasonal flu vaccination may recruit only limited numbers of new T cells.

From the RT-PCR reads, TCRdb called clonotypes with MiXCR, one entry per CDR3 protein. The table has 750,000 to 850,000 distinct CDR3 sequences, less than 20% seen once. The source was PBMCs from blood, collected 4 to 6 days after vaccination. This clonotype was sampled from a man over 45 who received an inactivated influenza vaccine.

CDR3: CASSLGPPLSTDTQYF. The CDR3 DNA follows: TGTGCCAGCAGCTTGGGCCCTCCTCTGAGCACAGATACGCAGTATTTT. V usage is TRBV7-2 and J usage is TRBJ2-3; no definite D call. The V gene lost 3 bases and the J gene lost 0 bases, with 13 bases spanning the gap. This CDR3 region has 16 residues. CDR1 is SGHTA and CDR2 is FQGNSA in the germline V gene.